Many counts were recorded for the clone carrying this T cell receptor (beta chain). Its specificity is not known. The data are from a study of neurological immune-mediated disorders. TCRdb used MiXCR to reprocess the 5' RACE reads, holding one entry per CDR3 protein. The data show some 68,000 distinct CDR3 sequences, approximately 15% seen once. CDR3 size: 11 residues. Germline CDR1 reads SGHAT; CDR2 reads FQNNGV. V lost 5 bases, J lost 8 bases, and 6 bases lay in between. Overall study results and limits: Whereas HTLV-1-associated myelopathy showed the most TCR clonal expansion, multiple sclerosis showed the least, with levels below those of healthy controls. Expanded clones shared no CDR3 amino acid sequences across subjects, suggesting private repertoires in all groups.

Time point reported: longitudinal time-point 1 (baseline). 2 million PBMCs stored at -80 C were the source of the unsorted libraries. The chain joins TRBV11-2 to TRBJ2-2; no definite D call. This sequence was found in a female donor with HTLV-1-associated myelopathy (HAM/TSP). Sequenced input: PBMCs. The CDR3 region has the DNA TGTGCCAGCAGCATAGGGGGGGAGCTGTTTTTT. This gives the protein CASSIGGELFF.